The clone carrying this T cell receptor beta chain has a single count. What it binds is unknown. Trimming pared 2 bases from V and 10 bases from J, leaving 10 bases between. The V gene's germline CDR1 is SGHNT and CDR2 YYREEE (reference sequence). The CDR3 runs 13 residues. These data originate in a study of OX40 agonist ivuxolimab in advanced cancers. Study-wide background: The eligibility criteria allowed prior anti-PD-1, anti-PD-L1 or anti-CTLA-4 therapy, and 30% to 40% had some. Three partial responders included one hepatocellular carcinoma patient and two cutaneous melanoma patients. Study-wide results and caveats: In general, CD8+ T cells held more expanded clones than CD4+ did, on average.

If patients had autoimmune disease history or systemic immunosuppression, they were excluded. Assay used: immunoSEQ multiplex PCR; TCRdb lists only in-frame clones, some missing. Of around 82,000 clones in the sample, about 88% were seen once. The receptor was isolated from an adult with an advanced solid tumor such as melanoma, head and neck, liver or kidney cancer. Sequenced here: CD4+ or CD8+ T cells sorted from blood, sampled in a trial of the OX40 agonist ivuxolimab. V is TRBV5-4 and J is TRBJ1-6, with D tentatively TRBD1 (5 bases). The CDR3 sequence is CASSFQGGSPLHF. In DNA, the CDR3 is TGTGCCAGCAGCTTCCAGGGTGGCTCACCCCTCCACTTT.